Sequencing of this T cell receptor (beta chain) was carried out in a study of blood T cell repertoires in COVID-19. Study-level information: Collection of acute and convalescent COVID-19 samples took place in the United States, Italy and Spain. The cDNA or gDNA used as material had been derived from T cells, B-cell-depleted T cells, or PBMCs.

In the authors' workflow: Counts of nucleated cells, estimated from reference gene primer amplification, were obtained. The table came from immunoSEQ multiplex PCR; TCRdb's copy has only in-frame clones and leaves some out. Clonal size and the V and J genes are those of that table, whereas D and trimming came from the DNA. The sample shows approximately 350,000 clones, approximately 82% of them seen only once. V was cut by 0 bases and J by 10 bases, with 13 bases left in between. The CDR3 totals 15 residues. Per germline, CDR1 MNHNY and CDR2 SVGAGI (reference sequence). Sequenced sample: peripheral blood. The J gene is TRBJ1-6, the V gene TRBV6-6, with D perhaps matching TRBD1 (5 bases). The source is a man aged 30 to 45 with active or convalescent COVID-19. CDR3 residues: CASSYSIGGESPLHF. CDR3 coding DNA: TGTGCCAGCAGTTACTCGATCGGGGGGGAATCACCCCTCCACTTT.